This entry lists 32 T cell receptor beta chains sequenced from one sample in a study of blood T cells in healthy people across ages. Combining a sample-barcoded 5' primer with a J-beta primer mix, a second PCR ran for roughly 7 to 12 cycles. MiXCR was run by TCRdb on the 5' RACE reads, yielding one entry per CDR3 protein. The sample has about 1.1 million distinct CDR3 sequences; 35% to 40% are singletons. Sequenced sample: blood. The source of these receptors is a man aged 18 to 30 in good health.

This clonotype was seen a few times. V usage is TRBV7-9 and J usage is TRBJ2-3, with D hard to call. CDR3 length: 16 amino acids. Trimming took off 5 bases at V and 0 bases at J, with 15 bases between the two ends. Germline V CDR1 and CDR2: SEHNR, FQNEAQ (reference sequence). The CDR3, as DNA: TGTGCCAGCAGCCGACTCAACTACGACAGCACAGATACGCAGTATTTT. Translating gives CASSRLNYDSTDTQYF.

For this clonotype: Compared with germline, one end of the junction differs, possibly owing to a read error. The gene calls are TRBV20-1 and TRBJ2-7; TRBD2 is a possible D gene (6 bases). The CDR3 sequence is 13 residues long. Looked up from germline, CDR1 is DFQATT and CDR2 is SNEGSKA (reference sequence). The chain's CDR3 is CSASRGSSYERYF. The CDR3, as DNA: TGCAGTGCTAGTCGGGGGAGCTCCTACGAGCGGTACTTC.

V and J are TRBV5-1 and TRBJ1-1; D is ambiguous. Germline assignment: CDR1 SGHRS and CDR2 YFSETQ. V was pared by 0 bases and J by 4 bases, with 10 bases between. The CDR3 is made up of 14 amino acids. CDR3 residues: CASSLDSSITEAFF. CDR3 nucleotides: TGCGCCAGCAGCTTGGACAGCTCGATCACTGAAGCTTTCTTT.

V usage is TRBV12-3 or TRBV12-4 and J usage is TRBJ1-5; D unresolved. Trimming pared 2 bases from V and 7 bases from J, leaving 9 bases between. The CDR3 covers 13 residues. Here the CDR3 DNA reads TGTGCCAGCAGTTTAATGGTAAAACAGCCCCAGCATTTT. This codes for CASSLMVKQPQHF.

The V and J genes are TRBV6-5 and TRBJ2-7, with TRBD2 identical over 8 bases. The V segment lost 3 bases and the J segment 1 base; nucleotides outside the gene matches: 5. CDR1 is MNHEY and CDR2 is SVGAGI in the germline V gene. There are 15 residues in the CDR3. CDR3 DNA: TGTGCCAGCAGTTATAGTAGCGGGGCATCCTACGAGCAGTACTTC. Amino acids: CASSYSSGASYEQYF.

The chain couples TRBV27 to TRBJ1-5; D call uncertain. The V end was cut by 5 bases, the J end by 1 base, with 12 bases between. The CDR3 runs 15 residues. Germline loops: CDR1 MNHEY, CDR2 SMNVEV (reference sequence). Here the CDR3 reads CASSPYTGSNQPQHF. CDR3 coding DNA: TGTGCCAGCAGTCCATATACCGGGAGCAATCAGCCCCAGCATTTT.

The sample holds a few counts of this clonotype. This rearrangement joins TRBV7-2 to TRBJ2-2; the D is unclear. The V gene lost 3 bases and the J gene lost 3 bases, with 11 bases spanning the gap. Germline-derived CDR1 and CDR2 are SGHTA and FQGNSA. This CDR3 region has 15 residues. CDR3 protein: CASSFQRVDTGELFF. CDR3 bases: TGTGCCAGCAGCTTTCAAAGGGTGGACACCGGGGAGCTGTTTTTT. Supplemented by reference TRBV7-2 and TRBJ2-2, the full variable domain reads GAGVSQSPSNKVTEKGKDVELRCDPISGHTALYWYRQSLGQGLEFLIYFQGNSAPDKSGLPSDRFSAERTGGSVSTLTIQRTQQEDSAVYLCASSFQRVDTGELFFGEGSRLTVL.

The rearrangement links TRBV5-1 to TRBJ1-6, with TRBD1 matching over 8 bases. This CDR3 is 17 amino acids long. The germline V gene encodes CDR1 SGHRS and CDR2 YFSETQ. V trimming: 0 bases; J trimming: 8 bases; junction bases outside the gene matches: 10. CDR3 region: CASSLEPGTGDYSPLHF. The CDR3 coding sequence is TGCGCCAGCAGCTTGGAGCCCGGGACAGGAGATTATTCACCCCTCCACTTT. Complete variable domain (other parts from reference TRBV5-1 and TRBJ1-6): KAGVTQTPRYLIKTRGQQVTLSCSPISGHRSVSWYQQTPGQGLQFLFEYFSETQRNKGNFPGRFSGRQFSNSRSEMNVSTLELGDSALYLCASSLEPGTGDYSPLHFGNGTRLTVT.

The chain has TRBV14 and TRBJ2-2; D is tentatively TRBD1 or TRBD2 (5 bases each). CDR3 size: 18 residues. In germline, CDR1 is SGHDN, CDR2 FVKESK. Trimming pared 1 base from V and 0 bases from J, leaving 15 bases between. This CDR3 is CASSQGGFWESNTGELFF. The CDR3 coding sequence is TGTGCCAGCAGCCAAGGGGGGTTTTGGGAGTCGAACACCGGGGAGCTGTTTTTT.

The chain links TRBV7-9 to TRBJ2-7; D is perhaps TRBD1 (5 bases). V was cut by 2 bases and J by 1 base, with 18 bases left in between. The germline V gene encodes CDR1 SEHNR and CDR2 FQNEAQ (reference sequence). The CDR3 has 17 residues. The CDR3 DNA reads TGTGCCAGCAGCTTATACTCGGACAAGGCAATTTCCTACGAGCAGTACTTC. It yields the protein CASSLYSDKAISYEQYF.

The rearrangement uses TRBV4-1 and TRBJ1-2; 9 bases fit TRBD1. The germline CDR1 and CDR2 sequences are MGHRA and YSYEKL. This CDR3 has 14 residues. The V and J ends lost 5 bases and 7 bases, in that order; junction bases with no gene match: 8. CDR3: CASSFGQGSLGYTF. CDR3 in DNA: TGCGCCAGCAGCTTTGGACAGGGGTCCCTTGGCTACACCTTC.

J is TRBJ1-2 and V is TRBV5-1; TRBD1 might be the D (5 bases). CDR1 and CDR2 from the germline V gene are SGHRS and YFSETQ. The CDR3 consists of 15 residues. Trimming took 0 bases from V and 4 from J, leaving 13 bases between them. The CDR3 coding sequence is TGCGCCAGCAGCTTGGAGGGGACGGCCGTCTATGGCTACACCTTC. As protein: CASSLEGTAVYGYTF.

This clonotype came up a few times. At one of its ends the junction is not consistent with the germline gene, which may arise from a read error. CDR3 region: CSAPGLQGNEQFF. The CDR3 DNA reads as TGCAGTGCTCCGGGACTACAGGGGAATGAACAGTTCTTC. This rearrangement joins TRBV20-1 to TRBJ2-1, with D perhaps assigned TRBD1 or TRBD2 (7 bases each). Germline loops: CDR1 DFQATT, CDR2 SNEGSKA (reference sequence). The CDR3 runs 13 residues.

The chain joins TRBV7-2 to TRBJ1-6; TRBD1 matches at 7 bases. The germline V gene has CDR1 SGHTA and CDR2 FQGNSA. V was clipped by 1 base and J by 10 bases; unmatched bases: 7. The CDR3 totals 15 residues. CDR3 sequence reads: CASSLVWGQNSPLHF. The CDR3 DNA follows: TGTGCCAGCAGCTTAGTTTGGGGACAGAACTCACCCCTCCACTTT.

CDR3 protein: CASSYATDEGYTF. DNA of the CDR3: TGTGCCAGCAGTTACGCGACGGACGAGGGCTACACCTTC. J is TRBJ1-2 and V is TRBV6-5, with D uncertain. The CDR3 contains 13 residues. Trimming took 2 bases from V and 8 from J, leaving 12 bases between them. Per germline, CDR1 MNHEY and CDR2 SVGAGI.

This clonotype was observed many times. The J gene is TRBJ1-4, the V gene TRBV20-1, with D uncertain. V gave up 3 bases and J gave up 7 bases, with 9 bases separating them. The CDR3 has 12 amino acids. Germline CDR1 is DFQATT and CDR2 is SNEGSKA (reference sequence). The CDR3 protein is CSASDPFEKLFF. In nucleotides, the CDR3 is TGCAGTGCTAGCGACCCTTTTGAAAAACTGTTTTTT.

V usage is TRBV20-1 and J usage is TRBJ2-2; the D gene is possibly TRBD1 (6 bases). The ends were cut back, 1 base at V and 2 bases at J, with 17 bases in the middle. The CDR3 is made up of 17 amino acids. Germline assignment: CDR1 DFQATT and CDR2 SNEGSKA (reference sequence). The CDR3 spells CSARGVVVGHNTGELFF. The DNA for the CDR3 is TGCAGTGCTAGAGGGGTAGTGGTGGGACACAACACCGGGGAGCTGTTTTTT.

This clonotype was picked up a small number of times. The chain uses TRBV27 and TRBJ2-5; TRBD1 might be the D (6 bases). The germline gives CDR1 MNHEY, CDR2 SMNVEV (reference sequence). The ends were cut back, 4 bases at V and 4 bases at J, with 16 bases in the middle. CDR3 length: 15 residues. The CDR3 protein is CASSSYPQGSETQYF. Here the CDR3 DNA reads TGTGCCAGCAGTTCGTACCCCCAGGGGTCAGAGACCCAGTACTTC.

This clonotype occurred a few times. The rearrangement uses TRBV7-2 and TRBJ2-1; weak D call: TRBD1 (5 bases). Germline loops: CDR1 SGHTA, CDR2 FQGNSA. The CDR3 totals 17 residues. V lost 1 base to trimming and J lost 2 bases, with 15 bases between them. CDR3 sequence (DNA): TGTGCCAGCAGCTTAGAATTAGGTCAGGGCACCTACAATGAGCAGTTCTTC. As protein: CASSLELGQGTYNEQFF.

In its sample, this clonotype was seen a few times. V gene TRBV25-1 combines with J gene TRBJ1-1; D is undetermined. CDR3 size: 14 residues. CDR1 MGHDK and CDR2 SYGVNS come from the germline V gene. Trimming removed 1 base from V and 4 bases from J, with 10 bases in between. The CDR3 region is CASSEWGRGTEAFF. The CDR3 coding sequence is TGTGCCAGCAGTGAATGGGGTCGTGGCACTGAAGCTTTCTTT. Using reference TRBV25-1 and TRBJ1-1 for the parts outside the CDR3, the full variable domain is EADIYQTPRYLVIGTGKKITLECSQTMGHDKMYWYQQDPGMELHLIHYSYGVNSTEKGDLSSESTVSRIRTEHFPLTLESARPSHTSQYLCASSEWGRGTEAFFGQGTRLTVV.

J is TRBJ1-1 and V is TRBV20-1; D is unresolved. CDR1 and CDR2 (germline): DFQATT, SNEGSKA (reference sequence). The CDR3 extends over 10 amino acids. The V end lost 4 bases, the J end lost 3 bases, and 3 bases lay between the germline ends. The CDR3 DNA reads as TGCAGTGCTAAGTACACTGAAGCTTTCTTT. Its protein is CSAKYTEAFF.

This clonotype has a handful of counts. V gene TRBV15 combines with J gene TRBJ1-5, with a tentative D call TRBD1 (5 bases). The germline V and J ends were trimmed by 2 bases and 3 bases, with 8 bases remaining between them. The CDR3 has 14 amino acids. Germline CDR1 and CDR2: LNHNV and YYDKDF (reference sequence). In nucleotides, the CDR3 is TGTGCCACCAGCAGACCAGGGATCAATCAGCCCCAGCATTTT. Protein product: CATSRPGINQPQHF.

This clonotype came up a few times. The chain joins TRBV5-1 to TRBJ2-1; 8 bases align to TRBD1. The DNA matches TRBJ2-7 better at its end, which makes the J call doubtful. This CDR3 is built from 16 residues. The germline gives CDR1 SGHRS, CDR2 YFSETQ. The CDR3 protein is CASSLDRGSSYNEQYF. The CDR3 nucleotides are TGCGCCAGCAGCCTCGACAGGGGAAGCTCCTACAATGAGCAGTACTTC.

This clonotype appeared a single time. V gene TRBV20-1 combines with J gene TRBJ2-1; 7 positions match TRBD2. Germline CDR1 is DFQATT and CDR2 is SNEGSKA (reference sequence). Trimming took 0 bases from V and 4 from J; bases not matched to a gene: 6. This CDR3 contains 15 residues. The CDR3 reads CSARDSSSGYNEQFF. The CDR3 DNA is TGCAGTGCTAGAGATTCGTCTAGCGGATACAATGAGCAGTTCTTC.

The CDR3 region is CASSLSRQGLDEQFF. The CDR3, as DNA: TGTGCCAGCAGCTTATCCCGGCAGGGGTTGGATGAGCAGTTCTTC. This rearrangement joins TRBV11-3 to TRBJ2-1; the D gene is possibly TRBD1 (6 bases). This CDR3 comprises 15 residues. Germline V gene sequence: CDR1 SGHNT, CDR2 YENEEA. The V and J ends lost 2 bases and 8 bases respectively, with 16 bases between them.

V is TRBV7-8 and J is TRBJ2-1; 8 bases match TRBD1. The ends lost 4 bases at V and 6 bases at J; junction bases unmatched: 8. The germline CDR1 and CDR2 sequences are SGHVS and FQNEAQ. The CDR3 runs to 15 residues. CDR3 bases: TGTGCCAGCAGCTCAGGACAGGGTATGAGCAATGAGCAGTTCTTC. Translating gives CASSSGQGMSNEQFF. Full variable domain (outside the CDR3, taken from reference TRBV7-8 and TRBJ2-1): GAGVSQSPRYKVAKRGQDVALRCDPISGHVSLFWYQQALGQGPEFLTYFQNEAQLDKSGLPSDRFFAERPEGSVSTLKIQRTQQEDSAVYLCASSSGQGMSNEQFFGPGTRLTVL.

The rearrangement uses TRBV9 and TRBJ1-3; 7 bases are shared with TRBD1. The CDR3 is made up of 16 amino acids. The V gene end was trimmed by 4 bases and the J gene end by 0 bases; junction bases not matched to a gene: 7. Germline CDR1 SGDLS, CDR2 YYNGEE. The CDR3 loop is CASSRDRTLSGNTIYF. CDR3 sequence (DNA): TGTGCCAGCAGCCGGGACAGAACTCTCTCTGGAAACACCATATATTTT.

The chain joins TRBV14 to TRBJ1-2; D unclear. The germline V and J ends were trimmed by 4 bases and 4 bases, with 10 bases remaining between them. Looked up from germline, CDR1 is SGHDN and CDR2 is FVKESK. This CDR3 has 13 amino acids. In nucleotides, the CDR3 is TGTGCCAGCAGCCTCAGTAGGCGCTATGGCTACACCTTC. Its protein is CASSLSRRYGYTF.

The CDR3 bases are TGTGCCAGCAGCGGCCGGGACGCCCACCAGGATACGCAGTATTTT. Its protein is CASSGRDAHQDTQYF. The V gene is TRBV28, the J gene TRBJ2-3; D tentatively fits TRBD1 or TRBD2 (5 bases each). The V gene's germline CDR1 is MDHEN and CDR2 SYDVKM. Trimming removed 6 bases at V and 6 bases at J, with 19 bases between. The CDR3 runs to 15 residues. The whole variable domain, filled in from reference TRBV28 and TRBJ2-3, reads DVKVTQSSRYLVKRTGEKVFLECVQDMDHENMFWYRQDPGLGLRLIYFSYDVKMKEKGDIPEGYSVSREKKERFSLILESASTNQTSMYLCASSGRDAHQDTQYFGPGTRLTVL.

The V call is TRBV7-2, the J call TRBJ2-3, with D maybe TRBD2 (7 bases). Germline V gives CDR1 SGHTA, CDR2 FQGNSA. This CDR3 has 13 residues. V was shortened by 7 bases and J by 4 bases, with 12 bases between the two germline ends. Written as DNA, the CDR3 is TGTGCCAGCAACCCGGGGGGCTCAGATACGCAGTATTTT. Its translation is CASNPGGSDTQYF.

The chain recombines TRBV12-5 with TRBJ1-2, with D unclear. CDR1 is LGHNT and CDR2 is FRNRAP in the germline V gene. CDR3 length equals 13 residues. The ends were cut back, 6 bases at V and 3 bases at J, with 11 bases in the middle. CDR3 protein: CASGPGRYYGYTF. CDR3 bases: TGTGCTAGTGGCCCCGGGCGTTACTATGGCTACACCTTC.

The gene calls are TRBV6-2 or TRBV6-3 and TRBJ2-2; 7 bases line up with TRBD1. V lost 0 bases, J lost 3 bases, and 10 bases stayed unmatched. Looked up from germline, CDR1 is MNHEY and CDR2 is SVGEGT. CDR3 length equals 18 residues. CDR3 sequence (DNA): TGTGCCAGCAGTTACTCAGTTCGGAGACAGGGATACACCGGGGAGCTGTTTTTT. It encodes CASSYSVRRQGYTGELFF.